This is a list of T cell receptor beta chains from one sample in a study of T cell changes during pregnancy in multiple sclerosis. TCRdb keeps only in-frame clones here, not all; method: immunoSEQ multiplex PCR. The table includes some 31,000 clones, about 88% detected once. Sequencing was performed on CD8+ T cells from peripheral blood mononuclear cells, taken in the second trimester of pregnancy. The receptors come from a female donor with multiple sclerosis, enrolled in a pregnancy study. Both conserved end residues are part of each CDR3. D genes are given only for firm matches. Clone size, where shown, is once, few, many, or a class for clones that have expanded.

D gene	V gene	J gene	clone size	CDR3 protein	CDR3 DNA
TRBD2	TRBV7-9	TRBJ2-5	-	CASSLSGSGETQYF	TGTGCCAGCAGCCTTAGCGGGAGCGGTGAGACCCAGTACTTC
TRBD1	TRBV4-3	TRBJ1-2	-	CASSQDTGTGANGYTF	TGCGCCAGCAGCCAGGATACCGGGACAGGCGCCAACGGCTACACCTTC
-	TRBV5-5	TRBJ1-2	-	CASSGSYGYTF	TGTGCCAGCAGTGGGAGCTATGGCTACACCTTC
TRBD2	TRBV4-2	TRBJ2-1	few	CASSQDSPLGGRAYNEQFF	TGTGCCAGCAGCCAGGACTCCCCCCTGGGCGGGAGAGCTTACAATGAGCAGTTCTTC
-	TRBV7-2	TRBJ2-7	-	CASSSQDTYEQYF	TGTGCCAGCAGCTCCCAAGACACCTACGAGCAGTACTTC
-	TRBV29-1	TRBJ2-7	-	CSVELEGQLYEQYF	TGCAGCGTTGAATTGGAGGGTCAACTCTACGAGCAGTACTTC
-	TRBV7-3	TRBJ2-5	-	CACSLDGGTQYF	TGTGCCTGCAGCCTGGACGGGGGGACCCAGTACTTC
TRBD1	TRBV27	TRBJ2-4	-	CASRRSNTGGFNIQYF	TGTGCCAGCAGACGATCAAATACAGGGGGCTTCAACATTCAGTACTTC
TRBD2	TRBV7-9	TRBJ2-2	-	CASSPRTSGRRELFF	TGTGCCAGCAGCCCCCGGACTAGCGGGAGAAGGGAGCTGTTTTTT
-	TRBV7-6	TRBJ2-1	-	CASSFKTSDNEQFF	TGTGCCAGCAGCTTTAAGACTTCCGACAATGAGCAGTTCTTC
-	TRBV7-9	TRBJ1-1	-	CASSLYRQDGAFF	TGTGCCAGCAGCTTATACAGACAGGACGGGGCTTTCTTT
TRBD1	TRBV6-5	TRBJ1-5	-	CASSQDRGNQPQHF	TGTGCCAGCAGCCAAGACAGGGGGAATCAGCCCCAGCATTTT
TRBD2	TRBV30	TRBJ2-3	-	CAWSGGSGDTQYF	TGTGCCTGGAGTGGCGGGAGCGGGGATACGCAGTATTTT
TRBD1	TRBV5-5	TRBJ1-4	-	CASSGGTDPGGEKLFF	TGTGCCAGCAGTGGGGGGACCGACCCAGGGGGTGAAAAACTGTTTTTT
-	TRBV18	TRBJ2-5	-	CASSLTIGQPQETQYF	TGTGCCAGCTCACTGACAATCGGACAACCCCAAGAGACCCAGTACTTC
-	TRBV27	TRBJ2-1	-	CASGGASGPHEQFF	TGTGCCAGCGGGGGGGCAAGCGGGCCCCATGAGCAGTTCTTC
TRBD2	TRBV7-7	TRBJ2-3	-	CASSLALADTDTQYF	TGTGCTAGCAGCCTCGCCCTAGCGGACACAGATACGCAGTATTTT
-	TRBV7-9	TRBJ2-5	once	CASSLVQGPSQETQYF	TGTGCCAGCAGCTTAGTTCAGGGGCCCTCACAAGAGACCCAGTACTTC
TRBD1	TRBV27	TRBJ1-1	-	CASSLGDRIDTEAFF	TGTGCCAGTAGTTTGGGGGACAGAATAGACACTGAAGCTTTCTTT
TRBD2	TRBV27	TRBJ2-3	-	CASSQTSDTDTQYF	TGTGCCAGCAGTCAAACTAGCGACACAGATACGCAGTATTTT
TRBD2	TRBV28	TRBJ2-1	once	CASSLRLAGNEQFF	TGTGCCAGCAGTTTAAGACTAGCGGGCAATGAGCAGTTCTTC
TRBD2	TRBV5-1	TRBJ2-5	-	CASSLSETSGQRAQYF	TGCGCCAGCAGCTTAAGCGAAACTAGCGGTCAACGGGCCCAGTACTTC
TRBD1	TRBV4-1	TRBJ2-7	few	CASSQDHRGLYEQYF	TGCGCCAGCAGCCAAGATCACAGGGGATTGTACGAGCAGTACTTC